A selection of T cell receptor beta chains follows, all from one sample in a study of blood T cell repertoires in COVID-19. Assay used: immunoSEQ multiplex PCR; TCRdb lists only in-frame clones, some missing. The sample yields over 50,000 clones, 88% seen once. The material sequenced was peripheral blood. These receptors originate from a man aged 50 to 60 with active COVID-19. Each CDR3 is given with its conserved first and last residue. D genes are given only for firm matches. Some rows have no size entry. The others give once, few or many, or a class for an expanded clone.

j_call clone_size d_call v_call cdr3_aa cdr3_nt
TRBJ1-2 - TRBD1 TRBV19 CASSIELKTGLGGYTF TGTGCCAGTAGTATAGAATTAAAGACAGGGCTAGGTGGCTACACCTTC
TRBJ2-7 - TRBD1 TRBV5-5 CASSLYWTGAAEQYF TGTGCCAGCAGCTTGTACTGGACAGGGGCGGCCGAGCAGTACTTC
TRBJ1-2 - - TRBV29-1 CSVGGFSYGYTF TGCAGCGTTGGCGGTTTTTCCTATGGCTACACCTTC
TRBJ2-1 - TRBD1 TRBV4-2 CASSQDRTGVRNEQFF TGTGCCAGCAGCCAAGATCGCACAGGGGTACGCAATGAGCAGTTCTTC
TRBJ1-1 - - TRBV5-4 CASSPESRAEAFF TGTGCCAGCAGCCCGGAATCCCGGGCTGAAGCTTTCTTT
TRBJ2-2 - TRBD1 TRBV11-3 CASSLRDRVGTGELFF TGTGCCAGCAGCTTAAGGGACAGGGTTGGTACCGGGGAGCTGTTTTTT
TRBJ1-2 - - TRBV21-1 CASSKKRDRADGYTF TGTGCCAGCAGCAAAAAAAGGGACAGGGCTGATGGCTACACCTTC
TRBJ2-1 once - TRBV9 CASSDQDRGLLAGVGEQFF TGTGCCAGCAGCGACCAGGACAGGGGCTTGCTAGCGGGGGTGGGTGAGCAGTTCTTC
TRBJ1-2 - - TRBV27 CASGQGHSNYGYTF TGTGCCAGCGGGCAAGGCCACTCTAACTATGGCTACACCTTC
TRBJ2-2 - - TRBV24-1 CATSDPSGGANTGELFF TGTGCCACCAGTGATCCCTCGGGGGGCGCAAACACCGGGGAGCTGTTTTTT
TRBJ2-3 - TRBD2 TRBV10-2 CASSVAGTTDTQYF TGCGCCAGCAGTGTAGCGGGGACAACAGATACGCAGTATTTT
TRBJ1-3 once - TRBV4-2 CASSHVDSSGNTIYF TGTGCCAGCTCCCACGTGGACAGCTCTGGAAACACCATATATTTT
TRBJ1-4 - - TRBV30 CAWSSRRSLLGEKLFF TGTGCCTGGAGTAGCCGGAGGTCCCTGTTGGGGGAAAAACTGTTTTTT
TRBJ2-2 - TRBD2 TRBV7-7 CASSARGGGATGELFF TGTGCCAGCAGCGCCCGTGGCGGGGGTGCCACCGGGGAGCTGTTTTTT
TRBJ1-1 - - TRBV5-4 CASSLDRGGRKAFF TGTGCCAGCAGCTTGGATCGAGGGGGACGGAAAGCTTTCTTT
TRBJ2-7 - TRBD2 TRBV13 CASSLVGLWGRGTYEQYF TGTGCCAGCAGCTTAGTAGGTTTATGGGGGAGGGGCACCTACGAGCAGTACTTC
TRBJ1-2 - TRBD1 TRBV5-1 CASSAGQGYYGYTF TGCGCCAGCAGCGCAGGACAGGGGTACTATGGCTACACCTTC
TRBJ2-1 - - TRBV29-1 CSVGDRFVDYNEQFF TGCAGCGTTGGAGACAGGTTCGTTGACTACAATGAGCAGTTCTTC
TRBJ1-2 - TRBD1 TRBV15 CATNLDREVRGYTF TGTGCCACCAACCTGGACAGGGAGGTCCGGGGCTACACCTTC